This T cell receptor (delta chain) originates from a study of delta chain sequences of gamma delta T cells (TCRdb year 2017). The library was prepared using 5' RACE. TCRdb shows the sequencer as Illumina MiSeq. Identical DNA sequences were merged into single rows after TCRdb reprocessed the public reads with CATT. The table for this sample lists over 2,000 delta-chain clones; over 25% of them were counted only once. The ten largest clones capture 17% of the sample. This clone was seen only once. This clone's antigen is unknown. No much larger clone exists at a distance of one base, and base qualities are not known. A lone read is weak support. The receptor's source is a human donor in good health. Input material: either unsorted cells or a sorted T cell fraction (not recorded which).

CDR3 sequence: CASCTGGHFINTDKLIF. The DNA is as follows: TGTGCCTCTTGTACTGGGGGACACTTCATTAACACCGATAAACTCATCTTT. No V gene was called here, but the J gene is TRDJ1; no DNA check was done on the table's D call, TRDD3. The CDR3 spans 17 residues, from the cysteine through the phenylalanine. Solely the CDR3 DNA is kept, with 51 bases framed from the first base.